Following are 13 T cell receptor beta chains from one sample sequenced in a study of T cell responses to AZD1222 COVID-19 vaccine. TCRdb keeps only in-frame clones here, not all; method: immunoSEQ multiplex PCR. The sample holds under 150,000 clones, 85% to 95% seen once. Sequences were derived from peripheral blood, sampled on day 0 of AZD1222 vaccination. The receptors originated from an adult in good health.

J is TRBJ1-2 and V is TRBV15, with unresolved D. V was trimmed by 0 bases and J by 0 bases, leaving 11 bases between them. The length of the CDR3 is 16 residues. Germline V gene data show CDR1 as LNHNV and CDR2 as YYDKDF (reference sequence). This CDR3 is CATSRDLEITNYGYTF. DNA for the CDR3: TGTGCCACCAGCAGAGATTTGGAGATAACTAACTATGGCTACACCTTC. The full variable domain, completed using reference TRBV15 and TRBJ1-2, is DAMVIQNPRYQVTQFGKPVTLSCSQTLNHNVMYWYQQKSSQAPKLLFHYYDKDFNNEADTPDNFQSRRPNTSFCFLDIRSPGLGDTAMYLCATSRDLEITNYGYTFGSGTRLTVV.

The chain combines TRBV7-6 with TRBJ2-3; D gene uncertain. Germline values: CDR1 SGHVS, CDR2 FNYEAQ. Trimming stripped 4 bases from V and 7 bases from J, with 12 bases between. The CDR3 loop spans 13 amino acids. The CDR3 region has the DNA TGTGCCAGCAGCTCCCTTAGCAGACATACGCAGTATTTT. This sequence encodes CASSSLSRHTQYF.

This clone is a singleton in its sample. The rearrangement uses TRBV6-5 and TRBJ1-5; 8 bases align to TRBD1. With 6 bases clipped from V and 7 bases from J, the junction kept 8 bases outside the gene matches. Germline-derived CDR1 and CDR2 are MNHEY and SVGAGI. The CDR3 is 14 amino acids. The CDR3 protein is CASSHRGGRQPQHF. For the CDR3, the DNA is TGTGCCAGCAGCCACAGGGGGGGCAGACAGCCCCAGCATTTT.

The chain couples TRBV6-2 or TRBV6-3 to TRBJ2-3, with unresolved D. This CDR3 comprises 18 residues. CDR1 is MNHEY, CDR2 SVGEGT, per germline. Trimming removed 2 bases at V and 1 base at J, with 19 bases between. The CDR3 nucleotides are TGTGCCAGCAGTTACACGTACCCTTTAGCCACCCGCACAGATACGCAGTATTTT. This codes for CASSYTYPLATRTDTQYF.

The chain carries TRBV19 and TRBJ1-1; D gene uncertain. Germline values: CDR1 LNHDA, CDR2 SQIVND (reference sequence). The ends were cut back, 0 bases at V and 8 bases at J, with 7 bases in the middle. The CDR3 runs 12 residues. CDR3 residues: CASSIEAGEAFF. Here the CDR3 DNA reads TGTGCCAGTAGTATAGAAGCAGGAGAAGCTTTCTTT.

CDR3 in DNA: TGTGCCAGCATTCGGGACAGGGGGCCAGAGACCCAGTACTTC. Amino acid sequence: CASIRDRGPETQYF. The V and J genes are TRBV6-5 and TRBJ2-5, with 12 bases fitting TRBD1. The J segment lost 4 bases and the V segment lost 7 bases, leaving 4 bases of the junction unmatched. The CDR3 length is 14 residues. Germline V gene data show CDR1 as MNHEY and CDR2 as SVGAGI.

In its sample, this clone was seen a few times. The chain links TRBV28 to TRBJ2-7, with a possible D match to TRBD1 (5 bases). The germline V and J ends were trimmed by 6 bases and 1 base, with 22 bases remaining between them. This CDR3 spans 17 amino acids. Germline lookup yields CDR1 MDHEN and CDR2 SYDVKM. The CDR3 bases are TGTGCCAGCAGCTCGACCGGACATCCCAGAAAGTCCTACGAGCAGTACTTC. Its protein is CASSSTGHPRKSYEQYF.

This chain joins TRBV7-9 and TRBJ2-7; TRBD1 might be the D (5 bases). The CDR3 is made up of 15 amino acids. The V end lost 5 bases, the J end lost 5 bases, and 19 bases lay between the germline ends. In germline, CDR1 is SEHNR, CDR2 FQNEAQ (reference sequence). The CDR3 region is CASSETGAVTDEQYF. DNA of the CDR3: TGTGCCAGCAGCGAAACTGGGGCAGTAACGGACGAGCAGTACTTC.

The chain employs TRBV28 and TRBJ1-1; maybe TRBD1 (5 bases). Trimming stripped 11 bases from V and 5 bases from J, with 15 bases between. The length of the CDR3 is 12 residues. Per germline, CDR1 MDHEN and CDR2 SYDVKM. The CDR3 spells CAASGVKTEAFF. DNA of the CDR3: TGTGCCGCGTCGGGGGTAAAGACTGAAGCTTTCTTT.

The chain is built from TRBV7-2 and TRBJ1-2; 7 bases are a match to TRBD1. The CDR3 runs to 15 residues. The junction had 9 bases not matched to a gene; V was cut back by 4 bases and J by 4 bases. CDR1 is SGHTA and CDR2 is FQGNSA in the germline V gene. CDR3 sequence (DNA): TGTGCCAGCAGCTCCCCAGGGGGGCCTACCTATGGCTACACCTTC. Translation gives CASSSPGGPTYGYTF.

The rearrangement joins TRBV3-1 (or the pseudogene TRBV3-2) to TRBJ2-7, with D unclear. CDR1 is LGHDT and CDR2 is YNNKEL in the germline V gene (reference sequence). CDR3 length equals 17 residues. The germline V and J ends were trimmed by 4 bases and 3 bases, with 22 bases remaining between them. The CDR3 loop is CASSPRRPNEYIYEQYF. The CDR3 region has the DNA TGTGCCAGCAGCCCTAGAAGGCCCAACGAGTACATCTACGAGCAGTACTTC.

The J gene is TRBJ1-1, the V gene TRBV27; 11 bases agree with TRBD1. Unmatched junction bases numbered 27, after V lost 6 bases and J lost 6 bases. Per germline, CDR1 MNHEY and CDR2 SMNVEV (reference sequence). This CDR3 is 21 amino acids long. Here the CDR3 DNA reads TGTGCCAGCAGCTTAAGAGATCGGATTGAGGCGCCGGACAGGGGGCGGGCTGAAGCTTTCTTT. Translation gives CASSLRDRIEAPDRGRAEAFF.

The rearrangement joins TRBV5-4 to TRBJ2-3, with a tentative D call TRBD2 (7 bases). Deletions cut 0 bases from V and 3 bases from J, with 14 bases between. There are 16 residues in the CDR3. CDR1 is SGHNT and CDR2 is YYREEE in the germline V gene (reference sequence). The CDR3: CASSLGVGGPTDTQYF. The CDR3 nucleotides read TGTGCCAGCAGCTTGGGGGTGGGGGGGCCGACAGATACGCAGTATTTT.